The 10 T cell receptor beta chains below come from one sample, sequenced in a study of blood T cell repertoires in COVID-19. Using immunoSEQ multiplex PCR, the repertoire was profiled, and TCRdb retains in-frame clones only, with some absent. The table shows 130,000 to 150,000 clones, with 60% to 85% occurring only once. Material: peripheral blood. These receptors were obtained from a woman between 55 and 75 years old with acute or convalescent COVID-19.

This clone has just a few counts. The CDR3 sequence: CASSIRRQRYNEQFF. CDR3 coding DNA: TGTGCCAGTAGTATTAGGAGACAGCGATACAATGAGCAGTTCTTC. This rearrangement joins TRBV19 to TRBJ2-1, with D perhaps matching TRBD1 (5 bases). The CDR3 has 15 amino acids. Germline values: CDR1 LNHDA, CDR2 SQIVND (reference sequence). V gave up 3 bases and J gave up 4 bases, with 13 bases separating them.

The gene calls are TRBV6-6 and TRBJ2-7; TRBD1 aligns across 9 bases. The CDR3 covers 15 residues. The germline V gene encodes CDR1 MNHNY and CDR2 SVGAGI (reference sequence). Trimming cost V 2 bases and J 0 bases; bases outside gene matches: 2. The CDR3 reads CASSYRDRVSYEQYF. DNA of the CDR3: TGTGCCAGCAGTTACAGGGACAGGGTCTCCTACGAGCAGTACTTC.

The rearrangement links TRBV5-1 to TRBJ1-5, with 11 bases fitting TRBD1. There are 15 residues in the CDR3. Germline V gene sequence: CDR1 SGHRS, CDR2 YFSETQ. V gave up 4 bases and J gave up 6 bases; unmatched junction bases: 6. This CDR3 reads CASSTGQGDAQPQHF. Written as DNA, the CDR3 is TGCGCCAGCAGCACGGGACAGGGGGACGCTCAGCCCCAGCATTTT.

The chain employs TRBV28 and TRBJ2-7; D not certain. Trimming shortened V by 4 bases and J by 1 base, and 14 bases separated the two germline ends. Germline V gives CDR1 MDHEN, CDR2 SYDVKM. The length of the CDR3 is 15 residues. DNA of the CDR3: TGTGCCAGCAGTTGGAGTCCAGTGCTTTCCTACGAGCAGTACTTC. This translates into CASSWSPVLSYEQYF.

The gene calls are TRBV5-1 and TRBJ2-2; perhaps TRBD1 as D (6 bases). The ends were cut back, 7 bases at V and 13 bases at J, with 17 bases in the middle. The CDR3 consists of 12 residues. Per the germline V gene, CDR1 is SGHRS and CDR2 is YFSETQ. The CDR3 loop is CASRTVRSGLFF. DNA for the CDR3: TGCGCCAGCCGGACAGTCCGAAGCGGGCTGTTTTTT.

This chain uses TRBV28 with TRBJ2-3, with 8 positions matching TRBD2. V shed 2 bases, J shed 3 bases, and the junction held 4 bases outside the gene matches. The CDR3 sequence is 15 residues long. The germline V gene encodes CDR1 MDHEN and CDR2 SYDVKM. The CDR3 nucleotides are TGTGCCAGCAGTTTAAAAGCGGGAGTAACAGATACGCAGTATTTT. This translates into CASSLKAGVTDTQYF.

The CDR3 reads CSVGQNTEAFF. CDR3 DNA: TGCAGCGTCGGACAGAACACTGAAGCTTTCTTT. V gene TRBV29-1 combines with J gene TRBJ1-1; TRBD1 might be the D (5 bases). Per germline, CDR1 SQVTM and CDR2 ANQGSEA. Trimming left V 6 bases short and J 1 base short, with 6 bases between. This CDR3 has 11 amino acids.

V gene TRBV13 combines with J gene TRBJ2-1; 8 bases fit TRBD2. The CDR3 covers 16 residues. The V gene's germline CDR1 is PRHDT and CDR2 FYEKMQ (reference sequence). J was trimmed by 3 bases and V by 7 bases; bases with no gene match: 11. The CDR3 region has the DNA TGTGCCAGCACCACGGGGGGGGGCGGGCTCTACAATGAGCAGTTCTTC. It specifies CASTTGGGGLYNEQFF.

In its sample, this clone was seen once. The chain carries TRBV27 and TRBJ1-2, with D possibly being TRBD1 (5 bases). The CDR3 is 15 residues long. Germline V lookup: CDR1 MNHEY, CDR2 SMNVEV (reference sequence). Trimming removed 0 bases at V and 8 bases at J, with 16 bases between. The CDR3 is CASSLSPTVLQGYTF. The CDR3 bases are TGTGCCAGCAGTTTATCCCCGACAGTCCTGCAGGGCTACACCTTC.

The chain employs TRBV15 and TRBJ2-7, with TRBD1 matching over 8 bases. The CDR3 extends over 13 amino acids. The ends lost 5 bases at V and 3 bases at J; junction bases unmatched: 3. Germline V gene sequence: CDR1 LNHNV, CDR2 YYDKDF (reference sequence). CDR3 residues: CATSGTGGYEQYF. CDR3 in DNA: TGTGCCACCAGCGGAACAGGGGGCTACGAGCAGTACTTC.